Listed here are 2 T cell receptor beta chains from one sample, sequenced in a study of shared T cell receptors in the human thymus. Only in-frame clones appear in the TCRdb table, and some are missing; sequencing was by immunoSEQ multiplex PCR. The data contain about 380,000 clones, just under 95% of them seen just once; the ten biggest clones take up 0.015% to 0.02%. The sequencing input was thymocytes. All receptors come from a human donor.

The rearrangement links TRBV5-1 to TRBJ2-1, with TRBD2 identical over 12 bases. J was trimmed by 0 bases and V by 0 bases; bases with no gene match: 10. CDR3 size: 20 residues. Germline V gene lookup returns CDR1 SGHRS and CDR2 YFSETQ. The CDR3 sequence is CASSLGLAGDSDLSYNEQFF. The CDR3 bases are TGCGCCAGCAGCTTGGGACTAGCGGGAGACTCTGACCTCTCCTACAATGAGCAGTTCTTC.

The chain links TRBV25-1 to TRBJ2-1; 8 bases are a match to TRBD1. CDR1 MGHDK and CDR2 SYGVNS come from the germline V gene. V lost 5 bases and J lost 3; bases outside the gene matches: 6. The CDR3 runs 15 residues. The CDR3 reads CASSKGQVNYNEQFF. Here the CDR3 DNA reads TGTGCCAGCAGTAAGGGACAGGTCAACTACAATGAGCAGTTCTTC.